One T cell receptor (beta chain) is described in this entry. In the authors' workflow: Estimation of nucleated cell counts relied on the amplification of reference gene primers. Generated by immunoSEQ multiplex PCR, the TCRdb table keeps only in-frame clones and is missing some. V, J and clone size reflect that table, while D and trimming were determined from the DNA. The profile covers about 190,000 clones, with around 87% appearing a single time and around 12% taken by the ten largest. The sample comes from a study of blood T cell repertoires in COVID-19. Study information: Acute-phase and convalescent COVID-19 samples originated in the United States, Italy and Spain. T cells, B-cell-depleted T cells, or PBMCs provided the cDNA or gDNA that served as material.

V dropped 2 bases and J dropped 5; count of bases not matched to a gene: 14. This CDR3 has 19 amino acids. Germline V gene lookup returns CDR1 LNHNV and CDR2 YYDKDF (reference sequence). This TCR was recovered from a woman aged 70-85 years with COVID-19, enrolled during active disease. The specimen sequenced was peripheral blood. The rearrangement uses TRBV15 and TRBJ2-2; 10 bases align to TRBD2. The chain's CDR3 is CATSRRFPAGGRGTGELFF. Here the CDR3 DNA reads TGTGCCACCAGCAGACGGTTCCCAGCGGGAGGGCGGGGGACCGGGGAGCTGTTTTTT.